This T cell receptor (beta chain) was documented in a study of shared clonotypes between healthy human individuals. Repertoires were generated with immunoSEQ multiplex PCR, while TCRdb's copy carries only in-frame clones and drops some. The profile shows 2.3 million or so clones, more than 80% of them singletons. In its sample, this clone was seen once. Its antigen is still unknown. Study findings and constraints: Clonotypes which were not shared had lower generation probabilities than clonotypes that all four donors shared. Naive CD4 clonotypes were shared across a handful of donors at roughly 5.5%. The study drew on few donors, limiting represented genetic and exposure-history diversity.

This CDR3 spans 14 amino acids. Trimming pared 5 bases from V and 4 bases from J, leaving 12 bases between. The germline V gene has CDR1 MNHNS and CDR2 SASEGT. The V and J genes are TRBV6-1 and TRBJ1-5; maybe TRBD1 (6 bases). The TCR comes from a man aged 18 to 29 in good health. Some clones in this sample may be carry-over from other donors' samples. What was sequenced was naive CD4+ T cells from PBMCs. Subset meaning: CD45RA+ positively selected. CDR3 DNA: TGTGCCAGCAGTAGAGTACAGGGTAATCAGCCCCAGCATTTT. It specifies CASSRVQGNQPQHF.